This T cell receptor (beta chain) came from a study of Graves' ophthalmopathy and Graves' hyperthyroidism. Study results and limitations: Ophthalmopathy progression was predicted with about 71% sensitivity and about 72% specificity.

The CDR3 length is 13 residues. V lost 5 bases, J lost 8 bases, and 7 bases stayed unmatched. The germline CDR1 and CDR2 sequences are SGHVS and FQNEAQ. As the template, RNA transcripts were used to amplify TCR beta CDR3 regions. First-round RT-PCR with HTBI primers preceded a second-round multiplex PCR. TCRdb re-analysed the multiplex PCR reads in MiXCR, keeping a single row per CDR3 protein. The profile shows around 1,200,000 distinct CDR3 sequences, less than 45% of them singletons. This clonotype was counted many times. Its matching antigen is unknown. This rearrangement joins TRBV7-8 to TRBJ1-2, with 8 bases matching TRBD1. The sequenced sample was peripheral blood or thyroid tissue (not recorded which). This TCR was sampled from an adult man with Graves' hyperthyroidism. The chain's CDR3 is CASSQGQGRGYTF. CDR3 nucleotides: TGTGCCAGCAGCCAAGGACAGGGACGGGGCTACACCTTC.